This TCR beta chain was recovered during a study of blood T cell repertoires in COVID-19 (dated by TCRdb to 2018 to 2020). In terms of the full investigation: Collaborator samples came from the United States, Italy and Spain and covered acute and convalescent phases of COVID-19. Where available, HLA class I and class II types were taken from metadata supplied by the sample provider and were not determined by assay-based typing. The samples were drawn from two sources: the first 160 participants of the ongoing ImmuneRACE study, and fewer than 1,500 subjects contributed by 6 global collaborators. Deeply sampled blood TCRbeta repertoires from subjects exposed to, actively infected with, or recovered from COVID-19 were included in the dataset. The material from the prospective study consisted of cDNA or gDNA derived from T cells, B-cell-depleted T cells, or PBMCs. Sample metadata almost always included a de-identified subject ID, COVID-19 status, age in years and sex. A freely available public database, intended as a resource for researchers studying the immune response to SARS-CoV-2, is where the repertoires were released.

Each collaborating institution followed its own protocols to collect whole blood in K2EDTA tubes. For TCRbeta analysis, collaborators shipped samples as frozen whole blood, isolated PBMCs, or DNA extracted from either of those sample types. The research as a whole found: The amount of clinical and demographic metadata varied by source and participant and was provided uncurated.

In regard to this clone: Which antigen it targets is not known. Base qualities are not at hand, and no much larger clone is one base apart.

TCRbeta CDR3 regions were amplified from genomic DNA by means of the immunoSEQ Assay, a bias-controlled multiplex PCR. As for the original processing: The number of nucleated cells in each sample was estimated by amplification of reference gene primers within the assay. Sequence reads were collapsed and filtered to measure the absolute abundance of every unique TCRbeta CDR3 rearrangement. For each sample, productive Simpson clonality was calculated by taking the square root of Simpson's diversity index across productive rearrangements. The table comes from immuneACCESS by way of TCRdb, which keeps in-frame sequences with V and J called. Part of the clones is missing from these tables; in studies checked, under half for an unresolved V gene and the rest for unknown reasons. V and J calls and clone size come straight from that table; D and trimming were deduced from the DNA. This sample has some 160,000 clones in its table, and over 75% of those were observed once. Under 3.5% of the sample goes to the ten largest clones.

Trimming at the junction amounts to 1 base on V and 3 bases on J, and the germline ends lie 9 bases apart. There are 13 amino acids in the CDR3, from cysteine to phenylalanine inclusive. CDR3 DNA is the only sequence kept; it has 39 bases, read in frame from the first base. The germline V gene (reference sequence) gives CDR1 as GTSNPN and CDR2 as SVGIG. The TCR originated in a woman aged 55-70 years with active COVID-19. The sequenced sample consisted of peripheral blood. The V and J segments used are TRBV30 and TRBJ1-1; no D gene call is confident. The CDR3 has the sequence CAWSAGLDTEAFF. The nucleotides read TGTGCCTGGAGTGCCGGTTTGGACACTGAAGCTTTCTTT. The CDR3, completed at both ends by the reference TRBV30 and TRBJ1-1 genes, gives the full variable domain SQTIHQWPATLVQPVGSPLSLECTVEGTSNPNLYWYRQAAGRGLQLLFYSVGIGQISSEVPQNLSASRPQDRQFILSSKKLLLSDSGFYLCAWSAGLDTEAFFGQGTRLTVV.